The T cell receptor beta chain described here comes from a study of cytomegalovirus exposure and HLA in healthy donors. Points from the study as a whole: TCR sequences were mostly rare, though some public TCRs occurred in many donors. Available immune exposure information covered CMV serostatus only.

J was trimmed by 4 bases and V by 5 bases; bases with no gene match: 11. This CDR3 region has 17 residues. Germline assignment: CDR1 LNHNV and CDR2 YYDKDF (reference sequence). Note on this clone: Its antigen is not identified.

The primer mix had 60 Vbeta and 13 Jbeta primers. Assay used: immunoSEQ multiplex PCR; TCRdb lists only in-frame clones, some missing. The top ten hold around 7% of the sample, which has 150,000 to 200,000 clones, roughly 80% seen once. The sequence was collected from a man aged 25 to 40 in good health and CMV-seropositive. The sample consisted of PBMCs. The rearrangement uses TRBV15 and TRBJ2-3, with 11 bases identical to TRBD2. CDR3 amino acids: CATSVRSGGALADTQYF. In nucleotides, the CDR3 is TGTGCCACCAGCGTCCGTAGCGGGGGGGCCTTGGCAGATACGCAGTATTTT.